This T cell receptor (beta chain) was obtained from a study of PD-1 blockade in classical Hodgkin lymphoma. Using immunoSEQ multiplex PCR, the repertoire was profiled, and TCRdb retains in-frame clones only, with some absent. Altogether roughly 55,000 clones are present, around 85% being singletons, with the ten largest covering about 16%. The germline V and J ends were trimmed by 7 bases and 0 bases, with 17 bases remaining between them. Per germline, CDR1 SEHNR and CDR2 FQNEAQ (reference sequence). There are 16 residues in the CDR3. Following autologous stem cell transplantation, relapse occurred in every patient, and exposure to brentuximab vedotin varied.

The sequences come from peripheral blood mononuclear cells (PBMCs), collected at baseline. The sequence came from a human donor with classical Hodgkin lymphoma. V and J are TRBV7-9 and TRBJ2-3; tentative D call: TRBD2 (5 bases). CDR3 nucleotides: TGTGCCAGCACCACCGGGGTCGGGCCTAGCACAGATACGCAGTATTTT. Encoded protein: CASTTGVGPSTDTQYF. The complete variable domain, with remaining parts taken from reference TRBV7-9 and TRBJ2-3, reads DTGVSQNPRHKITKRGQNVTFRCDPISEHNRLYWYRQTLGQGPEFLTYFQNEAQLEKSRLLSDRFSAERPKGSFSTLEIQRTEQGDSAMYLCASTTGVGPSTDTQYFGPGTRLTVL.